The clone carrying this T cell receptor beta chain was recorded many times. Its specificity is not known. Every molecule of TCR cDNA had its own unique molecular identifier. From the 5' RACE reads, TCRdb called clonotypes with MiXCR, one entry per CDR3 protein. In the table there are about 70,000 distinct CDR3 sequences, 8% to 10% of which are singletons. This sample was taken from a study of spatial heterogeneity in lung cancer. Background on the study: There were 70 to 80 donors, all of them untreated patients with early-stage non-small cell lung cancer.

Study conclusions and caveats: Relative to follow-up, resection was when ubiquitous expanded tumor TCRs appeared more in blood.

Germline CDR1 and CDR2: SGHVS and FNYEAQ. The CDR3 totals 13 residues. Deletions cut 1 base from V and 8 bases from J, with 9 bases between. Specified time point: blood at routine non-recurrence follow-up after resection. Whole RNA, which was extracted from tumor, nontumor lung tissue or frozen PBMC, was sequenced without any cell sorting. The clonotype originates from a female donor with early-stage non-small cell lung cancer. Sequenced here: PBMCs, sampled at follow-up. This chain uses TRBV7-6 with TRBJ2-1, with D perhaps assigned TRBD1 or TRBD2 (5 bases each). The CDR3 nucleotides are TGTGCCAGCAGCTTAGGTCAGGGAGATGAGCAGTTCTTC. This codes for CASSLGQGDEQFF.